The table lists the clone carrying this T cell receptor beta chain with a few counts. This record belongs to a study of blood T cells in healthy people across ages. The study recruited healthy Caucasian donors from Russia who were aged roughly 6 to 95. Each sample yielded at least 5.5 micrograms of PBMC total RNA. A sample-barcoded 5' primer and a J-beta primer mix were used in a second PCR of roughly 6 to 11 cycles. TCRdb recomputed calls from the 5' RACE reads with MiXCR, one row per CDR3 protein. This sample has roughly 1,500,000 distinct CDR3 sequences, with 30% to 35% found just once. Trimming removed 5 bases at V and 10 bases at J, with 14 bases between. Germline V gives CDR1 SGHAT, CDR2 FQNNGV. This CDR3 has 12 residues.

J is TRBJ1-2 and V is TRBV11-2; D is ambiguous. This TCR was sampled from a woman aged 25 to 39 in good health. The sample consisted of blood. The CDR3 region is CASSPANRIYTF. The CDR3 DNA is TGTGCCAGCAGCCCAGCGAACCGCATCTACACCTTC. Together with reference TRBV11-2 and TRBJ1-2, the CDR3 gives the full variable domain: EAGVAQSPRYKIIEKRQSVAFWCNPISGHATLYWYQQILGQGPKLLIQFQNNGVVDDSQLPKDRFSAERLKGVDSTLKIQPAKLEDSAVYLCASSPANRIYTFGSGTRLTVV.